This record looks at one TCR beta chain sequence and its context. The data originate from a study of blood T cell repertoires in COVID-19. Study-level information: The study drew acute and convalescent COVID-19 samples from the United States, Italy and Spain.

Methods used by the authors: Amplifying reference gene primers gave estimates of nucleated cell counts. Some clones are missing from TCRdb's copy, which holds only in-frame ones; the method was immunoSEQ multiplex PCR. The DNA was the basis for D and trimming; V, J and clone size are from that table. The table has 220,000 or so clones, around four fifths seen once. Enrollment of patients from Seattle took place during active infection, with longitudinal follow-up. CDR1 is MNHEY, CDR2 SVGAGI, per germline. V lost 8 bases and J 1 base, leaving 14 bases between the germline ends. CDR3 length: 14 amino acids.

This chain links TRBV6-5 with TRBJ1-1; no reliable D call. This receptor was identified in a woman aged 80 or older with COVID-19, enrolled during active disease. Sequenced: peripheral blood. The CDR3: CASPRGSPNTEAFF. The CDR3, as DNA: TGTGCCAGCCCTCGGGGAAGTCCGAACACTGAAGCTTTCTTT.